This TCR beta chain was sequenced in a study of shared clonotypes between healthy human individuals. Turning to the study itself: Every donor yielded three CD4 naive, three CD4 memory, two CD8 naive and one CD8 memory plate. Overall study results and limits: Collection of samples was limited to blood; tissue repertoires likely differ.

The CDR3 totals 13 residues. Germline V CDR1 and CDR2: SNHLY, FYNNEI. The V end lost 6 bases, the J end lost 3 bases, and 9 bases lay between the germline ends. Splitting of each subset's genomic DNA was done evenly across several immunoSEQ plates. Per the authors' pipeline: Filtering differed since immunoSEQ provided only junctions, with no quality scores. Repertoires were generated with immunoSEQ multiplex PCR, while TCRdb's copy carries only in-frame clones and drops some. That table gives V, J and clone size, and the DNA gave D and trimming. Of about 1.5 million clones listed, 95% to 99% are singletons. For this clone: Antigen: not known.

J is TRBJ1-3 and V is TRBV2, with a tentative D call TRBD1 (6 bases). Specimen: naive CD4+ T cells sorted from blood. Indicated subset: CD45RA+ positively selected. This receptor was taken from a man aged 25 to 45 in good health. Here the CDR3 reads CASRGGRGNTIYF. The CDR3 DNA follows: TGTGCCAGCAGGGGGGGGCGTGGAAACACCATATATTTT.